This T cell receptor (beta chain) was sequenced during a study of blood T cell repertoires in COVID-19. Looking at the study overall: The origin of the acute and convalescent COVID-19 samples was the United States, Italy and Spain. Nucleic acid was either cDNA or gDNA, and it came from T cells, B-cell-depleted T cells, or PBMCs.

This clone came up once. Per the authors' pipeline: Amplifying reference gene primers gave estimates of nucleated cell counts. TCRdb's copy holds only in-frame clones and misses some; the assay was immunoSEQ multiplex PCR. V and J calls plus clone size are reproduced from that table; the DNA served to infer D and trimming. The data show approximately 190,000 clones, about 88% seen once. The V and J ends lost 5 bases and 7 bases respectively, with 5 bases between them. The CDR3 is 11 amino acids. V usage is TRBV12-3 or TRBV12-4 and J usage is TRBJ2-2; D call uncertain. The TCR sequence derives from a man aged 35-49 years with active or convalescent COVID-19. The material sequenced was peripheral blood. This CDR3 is CASSTGGELFF. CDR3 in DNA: TGTGCCAGCAGTACCGGCGGGGAGCTGTTTTTT.